A single sample is the source of the 28 T cell receptor beta chains below, sequenced in a study of blood T cell repertoires in COVID-19. Measured with immunoSEQ multiplex PCR; TCRdb has only the in-frame clones, and not every one. The sample records around 150,000 clones, about 80% being singletons. The sample consisted of peripheral blood. Receptor source: a woman aged 60-75 years with acute or convalescent COVID-19.

This rearrangement joins TRBV6-6 to TRBJ2-3, with D possibly TRBD2 on 6 matching bases. The CDR3 spans 14 residues. Germline V gene data show CDR1 as MNHNY and CDR2 as SVGAGI (reference sequence). The V end was cut by 7 bases, the J end by 1 base, with 12 bases between. The CDR3: CASTLGGGTDTQYF. CDR3 DNA sequence: TGTGCCAGCACCCTGGGCGGGGGCACAGATACGCAGTATTTT.

The chain links TRBV30 to TRBJ2-1, with D possibly TRBD2 on 5 matching bases. CDR1 and CDR2 (germline): GTSNPN, SVGIG (reference sequence). This CDR3 spans 12 amino acids. V dropped 5 bases and J dropped 10 bases, with 15 bases sitting between them. The CDR3 loop is CAWGKGVLEQFF. The CDR3 region has the DNA TGTGCCTGGGGTAAGGGAGTACTGGAGCAGTTCTTC.

This rearrangement joins TRBV7-2 to TRBJ2-1; 14 bases fit TRBD2. The germline CDR1 and CDR2 sequences are SGHTA and FQGNSA. CDR3 length equals 15 residues. Losses at the gene ends were 5 bases for V and 9 bases for J; bases not matched to a gene: 6. This chain's CDR3 is CASSVGTSGRGEQFF. The DNA for the CDR3 is TGTGCCAGCAGCGTCGGGACTAGCGGGAGAGGTGAGCAGTTCTTC.

CDR3 in DNA: TGTGCCAGCAGCCTCTACGAAGATCAGCCCCAGCATTTT. Its protein product is CASSLYEDQPQHF. The chain links TRBV27 to TRBJ1-5; D remains ambiguous. Germline assignment: CDR1 MNHEY and CDR2 SMNVEV (reference sequence). Trimming pared 6 bases from V and 5 bases from J, leaving 11 bases between. This CDR3 has 13 residues.

The chain uses TRBV7-9 and TRBJ1-5; TRBD1 is a possible D gene (6 bases). The CDR3 is 13 amino acids. Deletions cut 4 bases from V and 11 bases from J, with 15 bases between. Germline V gives CDR1 SEHNR, CDR2 FQNEAQ (reference sequence). CDR3 protein: CASSSRAGVAQHF. CDR3 coding DNA: TGTGCCAGCAGCTCCCGGGCAGGGGTGGCCCAGCATTTT.

In its sample, this clone was seen many times. The J gene is TRBJ2-2, the V gene TRBV19, with TRBD2 matching over 14 bases. The V gene end was trimmed by 5 bases and the J gene end by 7 bases; junction bases not matched to a gene: 3. The germline CDR1 and CDR2 sequences are LNHDA and SQIVND (reference sequence). The CDR3 is 15 residues long. CDR3: CASSGLAGGSGELFF. The CDR3 coding sequence is TGTGCCAGTAGTGGACTAGCGGGGGGAAGCGGGGAGCTGTTTTTT.

This clone occurred a few times. V gene TRBV28 combines with J gene TRBJ1-6, with 7 nucleotides matching TRBD1. The CDR3 extends over 15 amino acids. Germline lookup yields CDR1 MDHEN and CDR2 SYDVKM. V shed 4 bases, J shed 3 bases, and the junction held 3 bases outside the gene matches. For the CDR3, the DNA is TGTGCCAGCAGTTCAGGGACAGTCTATAATTCACCCCTCCACTTT. Its translation: CASSSGTVYNSPLHF.

The chain joins TRBV7-2 to TRBJ1-1, with D possibly being TRBD1 (6 bases). The CDR3 has 15 residues. Between the trimmed V and J ends, which lost 3 bases and 1 base, there was a span of 12 bases. Germline CDR1 is SGHTA and CDR2 is FQGNSA. The CDR3 bases are TGTGCCAGCAGCTTTATTGGACAGCCGAACACTGAAGCTTTCTTT. Protein: CASSFIGQPNTEAFF.

This clone appeared a single time. CDR3 in DNA: TGTGCCAGTAGTCCCCCCAGGACAGGGCAAAACTACAATGAGCAGTTCTTC. It specifies CASSPPRTGQNYNEQFF. The chain uses TRBV19 and TRBJ2-1; the match to TRBD1 covers 8 bases. Germline lookup yields CDR1 LNHDA and CDR2 SQIVND (reference sequence). J gave up 3 bases and V 5 bases, and 12 bases lay outside the gene matches. The CDR3 length is 17 residues.

The chain couples TRBV28 to TRBJ1-5; maybe TRBD1 (5 bases). This CDR3 contains 17 residues. The germline V and J ends were trimmed by 5 bases and 0 bases, with 17 bases remaining between them. Germline values: CDR1 MDHEN, CDR2 SYDVKM. CDR3 region: CASSNLDSHYSNQPQHF. CDR3 DNA sequence: TGTGCCAGCAGTAATTTAGACAGCCATTATAGCAATCAGCCCCAGCATTTT.

This chain joins TRBV5-8 and TRBJ2-3, with TRBD2 matching 8 bases. CDR3 size: 16 residues. J gave up 0 bases and V 0 bases, and 3 bases lay outside the gene matches. Germline-derived CDR1 and CDR2 are SGHTS and YDEGEE. CDR3 protein: CASSLGLAISTDTQYF. CDR3 in DNA: TGTGCCAGCAGCTTGGGACTAGCGATTAGCACAGATACGCAGTATTTT.

The J gene is TRBJ1-2, the V gene TRBV30; a possible D gene is TRBD1 (6 bases). V lost 4 bases and J 5 bases, leaving 8 bases between the germline ends. Per germline, CDR1 GTSNPN and CDR2 SVGIG (reference sequence). The CDR3 totals 11 residues. CDR3 coding DNA: TGTGCCTGGATTACAGGGTATGGCTACACCTTC. Amino acid sequence: CAWITGYGYTF.

This clone was counted a single time. The genes are TRBV7-6 and TRBJ1-3; D may be TRBD1 (6 bases). The germline V and J ends were trimmed by 5 bases and 0 bases, with 11 bases remaining between them. The CDR3 length is 15 residues. In germline, CDR1 is SGHVS, CDR2 FNYEAQ. CDR3 DNA: TGTGCCAGCAGCCAAGGACAGCACTCTGGAAACACCATATATTTT. Translated, it gives CASSQGQHSGNTIYF.

V gene TRBV18 combines with J gene TRBJ2-3; TRBD1 aligns across 8 bases. V gave up 6 bases and J gave up 0 bases; unmatched junction bases: 2. CDR1 and CDR2 (germline): KGHSH, LQKENI. The CDR3 sequence is 14 residues long. The CDR3 sequence is CASSRTGSTDTQYF. The CDR3 DNA reads TGTGCCAGCTCCCGGACAGGGAGCACAGATACGCAGTATTTT.

This clone was seen only once. V usage is TRBV2 and J usage is TRBJ1-4, with D possibly TRBD1 on 5 matching bases. This CDR3 has 13 residues. The V and J ends lost 7 bases and 8 bases respectively, with 14 bases between them. Germline V gene lookup returns CDR1 SNHLY and CDR2 FYNNEI. The CDR3 coding sequence is TGTGCCAGCATTCGACAGTGGTCGGAAAAACTGTTTTTT. Amino acid sequence: CASIRQWSEKLFF. Supplemented by reference TRBV2 and TRBJ1-4, the full variable domain reads EPEVTQTPSHQVTQMGQEVILRCVPISNHLYFYWYRQILGQKVEFLVSFYNNEISEKSEIFDDQFSVERPDGSNFTLKIRSTKLEDSAMYFCASIRQWSEKLFFGSGTQLSVL.

The chain is built from TRBV27 and TRBJ2-7, with D maybe TRBD1 (5 bases). Per the germline V gene, CDR1 is MNHEY and CDR2 is SMNVEV (reference sequence). Deletions cut 5 bases from V and 12 bases from J, with 17 bases between. The CDR3 spans 12 residues. The CDR3 region has the DNA TGTGCCAGCAGTCCTGGGGCAGGGAAGGTGTACTTC. This encodes CASSPGAGKVYF.

The chain has TRBV11-3 and TRBJ2-1; no firm D call. Germline CDR1 reads SGHNT; CDR2 reads YENEEA. Trimming cost V 0 bases and J 10 bases, with 10 bases left between them. The CDR3 sequence is 13 residues long. CDR3 loop: CASSLDLIREQFF. CDR3 sequence (DNA): TGTGCCAGCAGCTTAGATCTAATCCGCGAGCAGTTCTTC.

This chain uses TRBV7-2 with TRBJ1-2; D is possibly TRBD1 (6 bases). Germline assignment: CDR1 SGHTA and CDR2 FQGNSA. V was clipped by 5 bases and J by 5 bases, with 15 bases between them. There are 14 residues in the CDR3. Written as DNA, the CDR3 is TGTGCCAGCAGCCTAACGACAGGAGAGTATGGCTACACCTTC. It translates to CASSLTTGEYGYTF.

V gene TRBV5-1 combines with J gene TRBJ1-2; TRBD1 matches 8 bases. The V gene end was trimmed by 3 bases and the J gene end by 4 bases; junction bases not matched to a gene: 5. The CDR3 is 14 residues long. Per germline, CDR1 SGHRS and CDR2 YFSETQ. CDR3 nucleotides: TGCGCCAGCAGCTCCAAGACAGGGGCCTATGGCTACACCTTC. Translated: CASSSKTGAYGYTF.

The CDR3 bases are TGTGCCTGGAGTAAGGGGAACAATCAGCCCCAGCATTTT. Translating gives CAWSKGNNQPQHF. The gene calls are TRBV30 and TRBJ1-5, with TRBD1 as a possible D gene (5 bases). V was cut by 2 bases and J by 3 bases, with 8 bases left in between. CDR1 is GTSNPN, CDR2 SVGIG, per germline (reference sequence). This CDR3 contains 13 residues.

The chain uses TRBV28 and TRBJ2-7; 7 nucleotides agree with TRBD1. Germline-derived CDR1 and CDR2 are MDHEN and SYDVKM. CDR3 length: 16 amino acids. After removal of 5 bases from V and 0 bases from J, the junction contained 10 bases not matched to a gene. CDR3 loop: CASSTGLDRSSYEQYF. CDR3 nucleotide sequence: TGTGCCAGCAGTACTGGACTGGACAGGAGCTCCTACGAGCAGTACTTC.

This chain connects TRBV4-3 to TRBJ1-4; D uncertain. The CDR3 is 15 amino acids. Germline V gene data show CDR1 as LGHNA and CDR2 as YSLEER. Trimming took 1 base from V and 0 from J, leaving 6 bases between them. The CDR3 loop reads CASSQGESTNEKLFF. DNA for the CDR3: TGCGCCAGCAGCCAAGGCGAGTCAACTAATGAAAAACTGTTTTTT.

This clone was counted between two and nine times. The chain uses TRBV27 and TRBJ2-7, with 10 bases that match TRBD1. The CDR3 consists of 17 residues. V shed 1 base, J shed 2 bases, and the junction held 8 bases outside the gene matches. From germline, CDR1 is MNHEY and CDR2 SMNVEV (reference sequence). In nucleotides, the CDR3 is TGTGCCAGCAGTTTATTGTCGACAGGGGGCTCCGCCTACGAGCAGTACTTC. It specifies CASSLLSTGGSAYEQYF.

The V and J genes are TRBV2 and TRBJ1-1; D ambiguous. Germline CDR1 is SNHLY and CDR2 is FYNNEI. V lost 2 bases and J lost 0, with 10 bases in between. This CDR3 is built from 15 residues. For the CDR3, the DNA is TGTGCCAGCAGTGAATACGAGGCTTTGAACACTGAAGCTTTCTTT. This sequence encodes CASSEYEALNTEAFF.

J is TRBJ2-7 and V is TRBV5-4; no clear D gene. The CDR3 is made up of 13 amino acids. CDR1 and CDR2 from the germline V gene are SGHNT and YYREEE (reference sequence). V was trimmed by 3 bases and J by 4 bases, leaving 11 bases between them. In DNA form, the CDR3 reads TGTGCCAGCAGCTATGAGGCTGCGTACGAGCAGTACTTC. As protein: CASSYEAAYEQYF.

The gene calls are TRBV10-3 and TRBJ1-1; D unclear. This CDR3 is 17 amino acids long. The germline V and J ends were trimmed by 1 base and 2 bases, with 17 bases remaining between them. Germline loops: CDR1 ENHRY, CDR2 SYGVKD. The CDR3 here is CAISEYPNFSPNTEAFF. DNA for the CDR3: TGTGCCATCAGTGAGTACCCTAATTTTTCCCCTAACACTGAAGCTTTCTTT.

The chain employs TRBV19 and TRBJ2-1; no clear D gene. The CDR3 runs 11 residues. Between the trimmed V and J ends, which lost 6 bases and 13 bases, there was a span of 13 bases. Germline values: CDR1 LNHDA, CDR2 SQIVND (reference sequence). CDR3 DNA sequence: TGTGCCAGTAGCCGGAGCGCTGTCCAGTTCTTC. Encoded protein: CASSRSAVQFF.

V usage is TRBV19 and J usage is TRBJ2-7; TRBD2 aligns across 7 bases. Germline CDR1 LNHDA, CDR2 SQIVND (reference sequence). The CDR3 runs 14 residues. V shed 5 bases and J 4 bases; nucleotides not matched to a gene: 8. The DNA of the CDR3 is TGTGCCAGTAGTTGGGCGGGAGCAGGTTACGAGCAGTACTTC. Translated: CASSWAGAGYEQYF.